The T cell receptor beta chain under discussion was sequenced for a study of tumor-infiltrating lymphocytes in primary liver carcinoma. From approximately 490 ng total RNA, TCR beta cDNA was generated with a primer in the constant region. Libraries of TCR beta came from three nested multiplex PCR rounds with slightly modified ARM-PCR. PCR rounds one and two used TRBV1-TRBV30 forward primers with a C-beta reverse primer for around 11 cycles each. TCRdb ran MiXCR on the multiplex PCR reads and lists one entry per CDR3 protein. The sample lists some 180,000 distinct CDR3 sequences, around four fifths seen once, with about a sixth in the top ten. The germline V gene encodes CDR1 SGHKS and CDR2 YYEKEE (reference sequence). This CDR3 region has 15 residues. It was from approximately 20-30 mg of unsorted bulk tissue that RNA and DNA were co-extracted. There were over 85% viable tumor cells in every single sample of tumor.

On this clonotype: The junction departs from the called germline gene at one end, perhaps through a read error.

Sequencing was performed on tumor tissue from primary liver carcinoma. This TCR derives from a man aged 35-49 years with primary liver carcinoma and hepatitis B virus infection. J is TRBJ2-3 and V is TRBV5-5; D remains ambiguous. This CDR3 reads CASTPGVERTDTQYF. CDR3 nucleotides: TGTGCCAGCACCCCCGGAGTAGAGCGCACAGATACGCAATATTTT.